The 29 T cell receptor beta chains below all came from one sample that was sequenced in a study of blood T cell repertoires in COVID-19. Here immunoSEQ multiplex PCR was the method, and the copy in TCRdb shows in-frame clones only, minus some. The top ten hold approximately 7.8% of the sample, which has around 290,000 clones, approximately 87% seen once. The specimen sequenced was peripheral blood. The receptors were sampled from a woman between 50 and 59 years old who had recovered from COVID-19.

The chain links TRBV19 to TRBJ1-5; 7 nucleotides align to TRBD1. The CDR3 has 12 amino acids. The V gene's germline CDR1 is LNHDA and CDR2 SQIVND (reference sequence). V lost 3 bases, J lost 10 bases, and 3 bases stayed unmatched. DNA of the CDR3: TGTGCCAGTAGTATTACAGGGGACCCCCAGCATTTT. Its translation: CASSITGDPQHF. Full variable domain (missing parts from reference TRBV19 and TRBJ1-5): DGGITQSPKYLFRKEGQNVTLSCEQNLNHDAMYWYRQDPGQGLRLIYYSQIVNDFQKGDIAEGYSVSREKKESFPLTVTSAQKNPTAFYLCASSITGDPQHFGDGTRLSIL.

A single count supports this clone. The chain combines TRBV11-2 with TRBJ2-7; TRBD1 agrees at 11 bases. The V and J ends lost 6 bases and 3 bases, in that order; junction bases with no gene match: 7. The CDR3 length is 15 residues. Germline CDR1 is SGHAT and CDR2 is FQNNGV. In DNA, the CDR3 is TGTGCCAGCAGGCAACCGGGACAGGGGGTCTACGAGCAGTACTTC. This codes for CASRQPGQGVYEQYF.

The CDR3 region has the DNA TGTGCCAGCAGTGACACTAGCGCTTCCTACAATGAGCAGTTCTTC. Its translation: CASSDTSASYNEQFF. This chain connects TRBV6-1 to TRBJ2-1, with 7 bases lining up with TRBD2. The CDR3 is 15 residues long. The V segment lost 3 bases and the J segment 1 base; nucleotides outside the gene matches: 3. Germline lookup yields CDR1 MNHNS and CDR2 SASEGT.

For the CDR3, the DNA is TGTGCCAGCAGCTCTGTCGGTCCAGAGACCCAGTACTTC. Translated: CASSSVGPETQYF. The chain uses TRBV7-9 and TRBJ2-5; no reliable D call. Germline V gene data show CDR1 as SEHNR and CDR2 as FQNEAQ (reference sequence). The CDR3 has 13 residues. With 4 bases removed from V and 4 bases from J, the gap between germline ends came to 10 bases.

This clone was picked up one time. This chain connects TRBV21-1 to TRBJ2-5; the DNA was not compared with TRBD2, the D call given in the table. TRBV21-1 is a known pseudogene. This CDR3 is built from 18 residues. The CDR3 DNA is TGTGCCAGCTTGACTAGCGGGAGTTGTGTTGTCTTTAAAGAGACCCAGTACTTC. This codes for CASLTSGSCVVFKETQYF.

The genes are TRBV15 and TRBJ1-5; D is unclear. CDR3 length: 14 amino acids. The germline V gene encodes CDR1 LNHNV and CDR2 YYDKDF (reference sequence). The V gene lost 0 bases and the J gene lost 2 bases, with 5 bases spanning the gap. The CDR3 coding sequence is TGTGCCACCAGCAGAGATTCAGGCAATCAGCCCCAGCATTTT. Protein sequence: CATSRDSGNQPQHF.

The V gene is TRBV10-3, the J gene TRBJ1-1; no clear D. V was trimmed by 4 bases and J by 4 bases, leaving 7 bases between them. This CDR3 contains 12 residues. CDR1 and CDR2 from the germline V gene are ENHRY and SYGVKD. The CDR3: CAISGAGTEAFF. CDR3 DNA sequence: TGTGCCATCAGTGGGGCTGGCACTGAAGCTTTCTTT.

The chain couples TRBV2 to TRBJ2-2; tentatively, D is TRBD2 (6 bases). The V end was cut by 4 bases, the J end by 4 bases, with 16 bases between. The CDR3 consists of 16 residues. Germline values: CDR1 SNHLY, CDR2 FYNNEI. The CDR3 nucleotides are TGTGCCAGCAGTGTCCGGGACTCACGGAGCACCGGGGAGCTGTTTTTT. Protein: CASSVRDSRSTGELFF.

V is TRBV9 and J is TRBJ2-1; 7 bases are a match to TRBD1. This CDR3 comprises 14 residues. Germline assignment: CDR1 SGDLS and CDR2 YYNGEE. V shed 1 base and J 6 bases; nucleotides not matched to a gene: 4. The CDR3 is CASSVKGDSNEQFF. The CDR3 nucleotides read TGTGCCAGCAGCGTAAAGGGGGACAGCAATGAGCAGTTCTTC.

The chain uses TRBV5-1 and TRBJ2-6, with D uncertain. Germline V gives CDR1 SGHRS, CDR2 YFSETQ. This CDR3 contains 15 residues. Trimming took off 3 bases at V and 2 bases at J, with 9 bases between the two ends. The CDR3 loop is CASSSPPPGANVLTF. The DNA of the CDR3 is TGCGCCAGCAGCTCTCCCCCTCCTGGGGCCAACGTCCTGACTTTC.

The V gene is TRBV7-2, the J gene TRBJ1-2; the D is unclear. Germline V gives CDR1 SGHTA, CDR2 FQGNSA. The CDR3 spans 13 residues. Deletions cut 5 bases from V and 4 bases from J, with 11 bases between. The CDR3, as DNA: TGTGCCAGCAGCACGTGGACTTTCTATGGCTACACCTTC. Its translation: CASSTWTFYGYTF.

The chain is built from TRBV3-1 (or the pseudogene TRBV3-2) and TRBJ2-7; D possibly corresponds to TRBD2 (5 bases). Germline V gene lookup returns CDR1 LGHDT and CDR2 YNNKEL (reference sequence). V lost 5 bases and J 4 bases, leaving 12 bases between the germline ends. This CDR3 is 13 amino acids long. The CDR3 sequence: CASSLREGYEQYF. The CDR3 region has the DNA TGTGCCAGCAGCTTACGTGAGGGTTACGAGCAGTACTTC.

This clone was seen a few times. J is TRBJ1-1 and V is TRBV11-2; the D is unclear. The ends were cut back, 5 bases at V and 4 bases at J, with 20 bases in the middle. Looked up from germline, CDR1 is SGHAT and CDR2 is FQNNGV. The CDR3 sequence is 16 residues long. CDR3: CASSLDRIGSGTEAFF. For the CDR3, the DNA is TGTGCCAGCAGCCTCGATAGGATTGGTTCGGGCACTGAAGCTTTCTTT.

This clone was counted only a few times. The chain links TRBV4-2 to TRBJ1-2; 7 nucleotides line up with TRBD1. The germline gives CDR1 LGHNA, CDR2 YNFKEQ. The CDR3 totals 16 residues. Losses at the gene ends were 4 bases for V and 6 bases for J; bases not matched to a gene: 14. CDR3 DNA sequence: TGTGCCAGCAGCCCCCTTCCGACAGGGCAGGGGAATGGCTACACCTTC. Translated: CASSPLPTGQGNGYTF.

The rearrangement uses TRBV4-3 and TRBJ1-4; D remains ambiguous. The CDR3 sequence is 19 residues long. Trimming cost V 0 bases and J 2 bases, with 19 bases left between them. CDR1 is LGHNA, CDR2 YSLEER, per germline. Written as DNA, the CDR3 is TGCGCCAGCAGCCAAGATTCCCTGGCGCCCTTGAGGACTAATGAAAAACTGTTTTTT. Its protein product is CASSQDSLAPLRTNEKLFF.

This rearrangement joins TRBV19 to TRBJ1-1, with no clear D. Trimming removed 3 bases at V and 4 bases at J, with 9 bases between. Germline V gene sequence: CDR1 LNHDA, CDR2 SQIVND (reference sequence). CDR3 length: 13 residues. CDR3 DNA sequence: TGTGCCAGTAGTATCGGCGGGCTCACTGAAGCTTTCTTT. This translates into CASSIGGLTEAFF.

Of note for this clone: Sequence at one end of the junction differs from germline and may be a read error. DNA of the CDR3: TGTGCCAGCAGACCCCGTATCGCAACCCGGACAGTACGGACACTGAGCTTC. It is translated as CASRPRIATRTVRTLSF. The chain employs TRBV2 and TRBJ1-2, with D perhaps TRBD1 (6 bases). Germline assignment: CDR1 SNHLY and CDR2 FYNNEI. There are 17 residues in the CDR3.

V and J are TRBV15 and TRBJ2-1; 8 bases align to TRBD2. Germline V gives CDR1 LNHNV, CDR2 YYDKDF (reference sequence). The CDR3 runs to 15 residues. Trimming took 0 bases from V and 7 from J; bases not matched to a gene: 5. CDR3 protein: CATSREGGGWNEQFF. In DNA form, the CDR3 reads TGTGCCACCAGCAGAGAGGGCGGGGGGTGGAATGAGCAGTTCTTC. Based on the CDR3 plus reference TRBV15 and TRBJ2-1, the full variable domain is DAMVIQNPRYQVTQFGKPVTLSCSQTLNHNVMYWYQQKSSQAPKLLFHYYDKDFNNEADTPDNFQSRRPNTSFCFLDIRSPGLGDTAMYLCATSREGGGWNEQFFGPGTRLTVL.

The chain links TRBV18 to TRBJ1-2, with 11 bases that match TRBD1. With 0 bases clipped from V and 0 bases from J, the junction kept 3 bases outside the gene matches. Looked up from germline, CDR1 is KGHSH and CDR2 is LQKENI. The CDR3 spans 17 residues. CDR3 region: CASSPPGQGVTNYGYTF. For the CDR3, the DNA is TGTGCCAGCTCACCACCGGGACAGGGGGTAACTAACTATGGCTACACCTTC.

The CDR3: CASKGRGNYEQYF. Here the CDR3 DNA reads TGTGCCAGCAAAGGACGGGGGAACTACGAGCAGTACTTC. The chain employs TRBV6-5 and TRBJ2-7; TRBD2 might be the D (6 bases). Germline V gene lookup returns CDR1 MNHEY and CDR2 SVGAGI. The length of the CDR3 is 13 residues. V lost 7 bases and J lost 3, with 13 bases in between.

This chain links TRBV5-6 with TRBJ1-5, with TRBD1 matching 8 bases. There are 15 residues in the CDR3. Per germline, CDR1 SGHDT and CDR2 YYEEEE. Trimming cost V 3 bases and J 4 bases; bases outside gene matches: 6. The CDR3 region has the DNA TGTGCCAGCAGCTCGACAGGGGAAGTAAATCAGCCCCAGCATTTT. It specifies CASSSTGEVNQPQHF.

This clone was counted a few times. The CDR3 protein is CASSLDTRSTDTQYF. CDR3 nucleotides: TGTGCCAGCAGCTTAGATACTCGAAGCACAGATACGCAGTATTTT. V and J are TRBV11-2 and TRBJ2-3; D not resolved. The CDR3 extends over 15 amino acids. Germline-derived CDR1 and CDR2 are SGHAT and FQNNGV. V shed 0 bases and J shed 0 bases, with 7 bases lying between them.

A word on this clone: This sample includes further DNA sequences coding for the same CDR3. This sequence joins TRBV20-1 and TRBJ1-1; D might be TRBD1 (5 bases). This CDR3 has 12 amino acids. The germline CDR1 and CDR2 sequences are DFQATT and SNEGSKA (reference sequence). Trimming cost V 3 bases and J 6 bases, with 11 bases left between them. The CDR3 DNA reads as TGCAGTGCTAGTCTTGGCAGGGCTGAAGCTTTCTTT. This translates into CSASLGRAEAFF.

This clone was counted between two and nine times. The rearrangement joins TRBV3-1 (or the pseudogene TRBV3-2) to TRBJ1-2; D uncertain. The CDR3 runs 16 residues. The V gene's germline CDR1 is LGHDT and CDR2 YNNKEL (reference sequence). V was trimmed by 2 bases and J by 5 bases, leaving 18 bases between them. CDR3 protein: CASSQSAVPSFYGYTF. CDR3 coding DNA: TGTGCCAGCAGCCAAAGCGCAGTTCCGTCGTTTTATGGCTACACCTTC.

The gene calls are TRBV7-2 and TRBJ2-3, with 11 positions matching TRBD2. Germline CDR1 and CDR2: SGHTA and FQGNSA. The CDR3 totals 15 residues. Trimming took 5 bases from V and 3 from J; bases not matched to a gene: 4. The CDR3 region is CASSQVAGGTDTQYF. Here the CDR3 DNA reads TGTGCCAGCAGCCAAGTAGCGGGGGGGACAGATACGCAGTATTTT. The full variable domain, with the rest looked up from reference TRBV7-2 and TRBJ2-3, is GAGVSQSPSNKVTEKGKDVELRCDPISGHTALYWYRQSLGQGLEFLIYFQGNSAPDKSGLPSDRFSAERTGGSVSTLTIQRTQQEDSAVYLCASSQVAGGTDTQYFGPGTRLTVL.

This clone came up once. The V call is TRBV15, the J call TRBJ1-2, with a weak D call TRBD1 (5 bases). The CDR3 has 14 amino acids. CDR1 LNHNV and CDR2 YYDKDF come from the germline V gene (reference sequence). The V and J ends lost 0 bases and 7 bases respectively, with 12 bases between them. The CDR3 DNA reads TGTGCCACCAGCAGAGATCTAGGGGTGGGTGGCTACACCTTC. The encoded protein is CATSRDLGVGGYTF.

V usage is TRBV4-1 and J usage is TRBJ2-5; tentative D call: TRBD2 (5 bases). CDR1 is MGHRA and CDR2 is YSYEKL in the germline V gene. V was trimmed by 1 base and J by 3 bases, leaving 6 bases between them. The CDR3 extends over 13 amino acids. CDR3: CASSQAREETQYF. The DNA for the CDR3 is TGCGCCAGCAGCCAAGCGAGGGAAGAGACCCAGTACTTC.

This clone has only a few counts. The chain carries TRBV6-5 and TRBJ1-1; D remains ambiguous. The CDR3 runs to 14 residues. V dropped 6 bases and J dropped 0 bases, with 11 bases sitting between them. The germline V gene encodes CDR1 MNHEY and CDR2 SVGAGI. The CDR3 region is CASSQPQVNTEAFF. DNA for the CDR3: TGTGCCAGCAGCCAGCCTCAGGTGAACACTGAAGCTTTCTTT.

The chain carries TRBV7-2 and TRBJ2-7, with 9 bases aligning to TRBD2. Germline loops: CDR1 SGHTA, CDR2 FQGNSA. This CDR3 has 14 amino acids. With V trimmed by 5 bases and J by 3 bases, 5 bases remained unmatched. The CDR3 DNA reads as TGTGCCAGCAGCGAGGCTAGCGGGAACTACGAGCAGTACTTC. Translation gives CASSEASGNYEQYF.